Presented here are 16 T cell receptor beta chains from one specimen sequenced in a study of blood T cell repertoires in COVID-19. Only in-frame clones appear in the TCRdb table, and some are missing; sequencing was by immunoSEQ multiplex PCR. The sample carries about 250,000 clones, about nine tenths recorded once. The sample consisted of PBMCs or T cells enriched from blood (not recorded which). Source of these receptors: a woman aged 50 to 60 who had recovered from COVID-19.

The J gene is TRBJ2-5, the V gene TRBV6-5; no firm D call. The V end lost 0 bases, the J end lost 3 bases, and 5 bases lay between the germline ends. The CDR3 contains 13 residues. CDR1 and CDR2 from the germline V gene are MNHEY and SVGAGI. The CDR3 loop is CASSYSNKETQYF. The CDR3 DNA sequence: TGTGCCAGCAGTTACTCTAACAAAGAGACCCAGTACTTC.

This chain connects TRBV6-2 or TRBV6-3 to TRBJ2-7; TRBD2 agrees at 8 bases. The J segment lost 3 bases and the V segment lost 10 bases, leaving 23 bases of the junction unmatched. Germline values: CDR1 MNHEY, CDR2 SVGEGT. The CDR3 loop spans 18 amino acids. The CDR3 region is CATTPPWFAGGPGYEQYF. Written as DNA, the CDR3 is TGTGCCACCACCCCCCCCTGGTTTGCGGGAGGACCTGGCTACGAGCAGTACTTC.

The rearrangement joins TRBV6-6 to TRBJ2-5, with 10 bases matching TRBD2. The CDR3 has 15 amino acids. Germline lookup yields CDR1 MNHNY and CDR2 SVGAGI (reference sequence). The V and J ends lost 7 bases and 2 bases, in that order; junction bases with no gene match: 7. CDR3 in DNA: TGTGCCAGCACGAGTAGCGGGAGGAATCAAGAGACCCAGTACTTC. It yields the protein CASTSSGRNQETQYF.

This chain joins TRBV7-8 and TRBJ1-3, with TRBD1 as a possible D gene (5 bases). Germline V CDR1 and CDR2: SGHVS, FQNEAQ. V was pared by 1 base and J by 2 bases, with 9 bases between. The CDR3 runs 15 residues. In nucleotides, the CDR3 is TGTGCCAGCAGCTTAGTCGGGACTACTGGAAACACCATATATTTT. Encoded protein: CASSLVGTTGNTIYF.

This CDR3 reads CASSSRTSGNYEQYF. The CDR3 nucleotides are TGTGCCAGCAGCTCCCGGACTAGCGGGAACTACGAGCAGTACTTC. The chain has TRBV7-9 and TRBJ2-7; 12 bases are shared with TRBD2. Germline V gene data show CDR1 as SEHNR and CDR2 as FQNEAQ (reference sequence). V dropped 4 bases and J dropped 3; count of bases not matched to a gene: 4. The CDR3 sequence is 15 residues long.

The V call is TRBV9, the J call TRBJ2-3; TRBD2 matches at 13 bases. The CDR3 is 16 amino acids. CDR1 is SGDLS and CDR2 is YYNGEE in the germline V gene. The junction had 3 bases not matched to a gene; V was cut back by 3 bases and J by 2 bases. CDR3 DNA: TGTGCCAGCAGCGGGACTAGCGGGAGCCCCACAGATACGCAGTATTTT. This encodes CASSGTSGSPTDTQYF.

The chain employs TRBV11-3 and TRBJ2-2; 7 positions match TRBD2. This CDR3 has 18 amino acids. The trim removed 2 bases at V and 0 bases at J, leaving 9 bases unmatched. Germline V gene data show CDR1 as SGHNT and CDR2 as YENEEA. The CDR3 DNA follows: TGTGCCAGCAGCTTAAGAGGCTCTAGCGGAACGAACACCGGGGAGCTGTTTTTT. Its translation: CASSLRGSSGTNTGELFF.

The CDR3, as DNA: TGTGCCAGCAGCTTTCGGCAGGGAAATGAAAAACTGTTTTTT. Amino acids: CASSFRQGNEKLFF. The rearrangement joins TRBV7-6 to TRBJ1-4; possible D gene TRBD1, 5 bases. V lost 3 bases, J lost 5 bases, and 10 bases lay in between. The CDR3 runs 14 residues. Germline loops: CDR1 SGHVS, CDR2 FNYEAQ.

The chain employs TRBV10-1 and TRBJ1-1; D is uncertain. CDR1 and CDR2 (germline): WNHNN, SYGVQD (reference sequence). V was trimmed by 6 bases and J by 1 base, leaving 9 bases between them. The CDR3 runs 13 residues. The CDR3, as DNA: TGCGCCAGCAGGGACTCTAAGAACACTGAAGCTTTCTTT. It translates to CASRDSKNTEAFF.

The V gene is TRBV19, the J gene TRBJ2-7, with 9 positions matching TRBD2. This CDR3 contains 15 residues. The germline CDR1 and CDR2 sequences are LNHDA and SQIVND (reference sequence). The V gene end was trimmed by 3 bases and the J gene end by 0 bases; junction bases not matched to a gene: 3. CDR3 region: CASSISGRNSYEQYF. Written as DNA, the CDR3 is TGTGCCAGTAGTATCAGCGGGAGGAACTCCTACGAGCAGTACTTC. Complete variable domain (other parts from reference TRBV19 and TRBJ2-7): DGGITQSPKYLFRKEGQNVTLSCEQNLNHDAMYWYRQDPGQGLRLIYYSQIVNDFQKGDIAEGYSVSREKKESFPLTVTSAQKNPTAFYLCASSISGRNSYEQYFGPGTRLTVT.

This clone was seen only a few times. The rearrangement joins TRBV19 to TRBJ1-5; D perhaps matches TRBD1 (6 bases). Trimming removed 4 bases at V and 0 bases at J, with 22 bases between. CDR1 is LNHDA and CDR2 is SQIVND in the germline V gene (reference sequence). The CDR3 runs 19 residues. The DNA for the CDR3 is TGTGCCAGTAGTAGTCCACAGGGTAGGGGAACATATAGCAATCAGCCCCAGCATTTT. Translated, it gives CASSSPQGRGTYSNQPQHF.

CDR3 loop: CASSLGQVIGYTF. DNA for the CDR3: TGTGCCAGCAGTTTGGGACAGGTCATCGGCTACACCTTC. The chain links TRBV12-3 or TRBV12-4 to TRBJ1-2; TRBD1 agrees at 8 bases. This CDR3 region has 13 residues. The V and J ends lost 3 bases and 8 bases, in that order; junction bases with no gene match: 5.

This clone was observed once. The chain joins TRBV14 to TRBJ1-4; 7 bases map to TRBD1. The CDR3 is 19 amino acids. V shed 1 base and J 6 bases; nucleotides not matched to a gene: 17. CDR1 and CDR2 (germline): SGHDN, FVKESK. In nucleotides, the CDR3 is TGTGCCAGCAGCCAAGGGCGACAGGGTCGGGAGGGGGAGCATGAAAAACTGTTTTTT. It translates to CASSQGRQGREGEHEKLFF. Drawing the rest from reference TRBV14 and TRBJ1-4, the complete variable domain is EAGVTQFPSHSVIEKGQTVTLRCDPISGHDNLYWYRRVMGKEIKFLLHFVKESKQDESGMPNNRFLAERTGGTYSTLKVQPAELEDSGVYFCASSQGRQGREGEHEKLFFGSGTQLSVL.

The chain carries TRBV18 and TRBJ1-4; D is uncertain. Germline CDR1 is KGHSH and CDR2 is LQKENI. The CDR3 loop spans 13 amino acids. Trimming left V 5 bases short and J 1 base short, with 5 bases between. CDR3 DNA: TGTGCCAGCTCAACGAGAACTAATGAAAAACTGTTTTTT. Translated, it gives CASSTRTNEKLFF.

This clone has only a few counts. The rearrangement joins TRBV27 to TRBJ1-5, with D possibly TRBD1 on 6 matching bases. The CDR3 contains 16 residues. The V end was cut by 5 bases, the J end by 2 bases, with 16 bases between. Germline CDR1 is MNHEY and CDR2 is SMNVEV (reference sequence). CDR3 sequence (DNA): TGTGCCAGCAGTGCCATAGGGGGGGTGGGCAATCAGCCCCAGCATTTT. This translates into CASSAIGGVGNQPQHF.

The gene calls are TRBV30 and TRBJ1-1; D remains ambiguous. Trimming stripped 5 bases from V and 5 bases from J, with 18 bases between. CDR1 and CDR2 from the germline V gene are GTSNPN and SVGIG (reference sequence). The length of the CDR3 is 14 residues. DNA of the CDR3: TGTGCCTGGCACGTCAGTGCAGGAAGGACTGAAGCTTTCTTT. Translating it yields CAWHVSAGRTEAFF.